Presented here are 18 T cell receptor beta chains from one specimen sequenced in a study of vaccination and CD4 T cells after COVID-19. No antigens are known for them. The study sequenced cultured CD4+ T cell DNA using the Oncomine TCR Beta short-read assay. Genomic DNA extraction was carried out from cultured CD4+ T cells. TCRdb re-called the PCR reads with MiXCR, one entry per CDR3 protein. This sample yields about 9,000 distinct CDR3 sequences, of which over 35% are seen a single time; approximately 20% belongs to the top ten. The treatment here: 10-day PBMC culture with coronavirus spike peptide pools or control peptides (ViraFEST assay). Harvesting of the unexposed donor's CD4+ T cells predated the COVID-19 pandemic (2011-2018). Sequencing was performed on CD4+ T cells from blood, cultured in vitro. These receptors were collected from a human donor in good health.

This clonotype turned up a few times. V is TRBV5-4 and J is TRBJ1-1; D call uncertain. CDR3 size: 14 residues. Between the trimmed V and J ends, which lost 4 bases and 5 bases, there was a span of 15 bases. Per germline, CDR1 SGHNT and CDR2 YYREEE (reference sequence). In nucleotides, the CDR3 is TGTGCCAGCAGCCTGGAAATCCCTGGGACTGAAGCTTTCTTT. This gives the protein CASSLEIPGTEAFF. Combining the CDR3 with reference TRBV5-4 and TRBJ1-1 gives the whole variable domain ETGVTQSPTHLIKTRGQQVTLRCSSQSGHNTVSWYQQALGQGPQFIFQYYREEENGRGNFPPRFSGLQFPNYSSELNVNALELDDSALYLCASSLEIPGTEAFFGQGTRLTVV.

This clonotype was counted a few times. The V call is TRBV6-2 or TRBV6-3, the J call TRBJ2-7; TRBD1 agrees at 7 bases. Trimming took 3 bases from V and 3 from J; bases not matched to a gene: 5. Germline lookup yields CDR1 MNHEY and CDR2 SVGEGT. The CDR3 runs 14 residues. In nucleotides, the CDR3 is TGTGCCAGCAGTTATCGGACAGGACGCTACGAGCAGTACTTC. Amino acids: CASSYRTGRYEQYF.

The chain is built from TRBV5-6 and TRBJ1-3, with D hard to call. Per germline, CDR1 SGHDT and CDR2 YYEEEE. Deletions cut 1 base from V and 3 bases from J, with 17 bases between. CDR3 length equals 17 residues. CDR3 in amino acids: CASSLLQDATYGNTIYF. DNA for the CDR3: TGTGCCAGCAGCTTGTTGCAGGACGCCACATATGGAAACACCATATATTTT. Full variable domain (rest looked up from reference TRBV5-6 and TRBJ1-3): DAGVTQSPTHLIKTRGQQVTLRCSPKSGHDTVSWYQQALGQGPQFIFQYYEEEERQRGNFPDRFSGHQFPNYSSELNVNALLLGDSALYLCASSLLQDATYGNTIYFGEGSWLTVV.

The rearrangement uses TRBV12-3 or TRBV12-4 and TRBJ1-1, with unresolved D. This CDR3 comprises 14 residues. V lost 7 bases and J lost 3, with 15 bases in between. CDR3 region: CASTAPRTYTEAFF. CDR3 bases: TGTGCCAGCACTGCCCCCAGGACTTACACTGAAGCTTTCTTT.

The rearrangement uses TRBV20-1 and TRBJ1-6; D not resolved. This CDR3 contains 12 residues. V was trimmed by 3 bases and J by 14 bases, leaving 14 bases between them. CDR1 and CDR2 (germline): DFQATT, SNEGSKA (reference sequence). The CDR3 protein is CSARLREGALHF. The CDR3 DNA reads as TGCAGTGCTAGGTTACGGGAAGGAGCCCTCCACTTT.

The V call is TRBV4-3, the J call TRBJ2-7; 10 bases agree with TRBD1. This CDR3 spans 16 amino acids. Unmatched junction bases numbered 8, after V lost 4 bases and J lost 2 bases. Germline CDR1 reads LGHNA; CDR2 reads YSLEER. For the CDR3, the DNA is TGCGCCAGCAGCCGAGGGACAGGGGAAGGAACCTACGAGCAGTACTTC. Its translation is CASSRGTGEGTYEQYF.

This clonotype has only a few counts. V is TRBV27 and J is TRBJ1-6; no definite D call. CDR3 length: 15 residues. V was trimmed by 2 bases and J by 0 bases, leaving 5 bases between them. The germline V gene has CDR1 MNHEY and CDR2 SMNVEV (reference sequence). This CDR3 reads CASSLERSYNSPLHF. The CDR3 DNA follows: TGTGCCAGCAGTTTAGAGCGCTCCTATAATTCACCCCTCCACTTT.

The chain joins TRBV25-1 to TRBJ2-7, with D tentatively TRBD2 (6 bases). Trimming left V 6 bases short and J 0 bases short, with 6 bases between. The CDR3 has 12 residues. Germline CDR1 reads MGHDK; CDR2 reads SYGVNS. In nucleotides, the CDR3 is TGTGCCAGCAGGGACTACTCCTACGAGCAGTACTTC. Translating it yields CASRDYSYEQYF.

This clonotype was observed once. The DNA of the CDR3 is TGTGCCAGTAGTACTACAGGGTCTGGGGCCAACGTCCTGACTTTC. This sequence encodes CASSTTGSGANVLTF. The rearrangement joins TRBV19 to TRBJ2-6; a possible D gene is TRBD1 (6 bases). V lost 4 bases to trimming and J lost 1 base, with 8 bases between them. This CDR3 is 15 amino acids long. Germline-derived CDR1 and CDR2 are LNHDA and SQIVND (reference sequence).

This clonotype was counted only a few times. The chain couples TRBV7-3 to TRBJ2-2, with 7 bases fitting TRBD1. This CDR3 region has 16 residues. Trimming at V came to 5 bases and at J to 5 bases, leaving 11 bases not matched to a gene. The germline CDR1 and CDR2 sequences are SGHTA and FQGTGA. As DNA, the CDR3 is TGTGCCAGCAGCCCGGTCGCAGGCAGGGGGACCGGGGAGCTGTTTTTT. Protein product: CASSPVAGRGTGELFF.

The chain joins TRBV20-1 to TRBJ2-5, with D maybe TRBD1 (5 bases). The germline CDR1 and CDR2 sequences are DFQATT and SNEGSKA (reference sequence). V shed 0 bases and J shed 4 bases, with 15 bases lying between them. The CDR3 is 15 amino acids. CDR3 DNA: TGCAGTGCTAGAGATCGTTATGTGGGGCGAGAGACCCAGTACTTC. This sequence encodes CSARDRYVGRETQYF.

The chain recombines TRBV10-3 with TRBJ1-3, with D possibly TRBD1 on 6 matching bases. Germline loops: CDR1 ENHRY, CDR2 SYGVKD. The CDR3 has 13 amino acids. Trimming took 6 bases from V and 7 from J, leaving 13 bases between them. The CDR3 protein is CAISGGFGNTIYF. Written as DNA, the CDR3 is TGTGCCATCAGCGGGGGCTTTGGGAACACCATATATTTT.

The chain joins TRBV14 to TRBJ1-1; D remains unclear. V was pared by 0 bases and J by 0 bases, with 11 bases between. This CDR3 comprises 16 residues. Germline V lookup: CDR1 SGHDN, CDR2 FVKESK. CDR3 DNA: TGTGCCAGCAGCCAAGATCTGGGGAACTTGAACACTGAAGCTTTCTTT. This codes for CASSQDLGNLNTEAFF.

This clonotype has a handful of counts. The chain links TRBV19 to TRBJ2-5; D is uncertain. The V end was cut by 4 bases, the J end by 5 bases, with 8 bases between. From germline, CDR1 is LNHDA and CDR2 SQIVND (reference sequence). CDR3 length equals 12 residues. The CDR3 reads CASSRGGETQYF. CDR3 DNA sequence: TGTGCCAGTAGTAGGGGTGGGGAGACCCAGTACTTC.

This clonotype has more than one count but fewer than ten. The CDR3 sequence is CASRKQGARTGELFF. The CDR3 DNA reads TGTGCCAGCAGGAAACAGGGGGCGCGGACCGGGGAGCTGTTTTTT. This chain connects TRBV11-2 to TRBJ2-2; 9 bases map to TRBD1. Germline lookup yields CDR1 SGHAT and CDR2 FQNNGV. Losses at the gene ends were 6 bases for V and 5 bases for J; bases not matched to a gene: 7. CDR3 length equals 15 residues.

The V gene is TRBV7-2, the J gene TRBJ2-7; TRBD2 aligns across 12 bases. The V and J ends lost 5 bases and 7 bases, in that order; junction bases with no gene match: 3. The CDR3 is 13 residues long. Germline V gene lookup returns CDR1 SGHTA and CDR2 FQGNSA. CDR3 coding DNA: TGTGCCAGCAGCCCGGGGACTAGCGGGGAGCAGTACTTC. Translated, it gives CASSPGTSGEQYF. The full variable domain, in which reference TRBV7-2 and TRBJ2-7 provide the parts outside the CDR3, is GAGVSQSPSNKVTEKGKDVELRCDPISGHTALYWYRQSLGQGLEFLIYFQGNSAPDKSGLPSDRFSAERTGGSVSTLTIQRTQQEDSAVYLCASSPGTSGEQYFGPGTRLTVT.

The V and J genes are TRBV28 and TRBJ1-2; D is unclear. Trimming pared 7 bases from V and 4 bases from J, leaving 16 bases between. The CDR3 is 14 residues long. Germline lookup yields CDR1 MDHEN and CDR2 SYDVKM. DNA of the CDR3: TGTGCCAGCACCCTCGACGGCAAATTCTATGGCTACACCTTC. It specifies CASTLDGKFYGYTF.

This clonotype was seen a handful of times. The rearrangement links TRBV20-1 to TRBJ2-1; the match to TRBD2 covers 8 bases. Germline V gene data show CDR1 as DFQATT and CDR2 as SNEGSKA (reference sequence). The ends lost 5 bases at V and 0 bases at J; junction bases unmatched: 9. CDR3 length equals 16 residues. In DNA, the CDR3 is TGCAGTGCTTCGTCAAGCGGGGGTAGCTCCTACAATGAGCAGTTCTTC. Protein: CSASSSGGSSYNEQFF.